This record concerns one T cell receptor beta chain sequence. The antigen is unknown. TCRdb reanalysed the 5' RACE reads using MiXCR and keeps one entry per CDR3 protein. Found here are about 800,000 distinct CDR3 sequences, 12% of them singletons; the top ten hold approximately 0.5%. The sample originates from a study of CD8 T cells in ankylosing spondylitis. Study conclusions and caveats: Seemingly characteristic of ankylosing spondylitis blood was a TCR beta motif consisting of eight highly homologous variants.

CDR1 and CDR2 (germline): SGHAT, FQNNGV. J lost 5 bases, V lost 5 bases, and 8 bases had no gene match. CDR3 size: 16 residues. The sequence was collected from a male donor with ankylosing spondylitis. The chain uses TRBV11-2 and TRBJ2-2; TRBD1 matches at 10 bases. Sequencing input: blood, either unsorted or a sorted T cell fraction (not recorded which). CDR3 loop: CASSTGGQGNTGELFF. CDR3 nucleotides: TGTGCCAGCAGCACAGGGGGACAGGGGAATACCGGGGAGCTGTTTTTT.